These 24 T cell receptor beta chains were sequenced from one sample in a study of shared clonotypes between healthy human individuals. The method was immunoSEQ multiplex PCR; TCRdb's version includes in-frame clones alone and lacks a portion of them. The table records about 1.1 million clones, roughly 80% of them present only once. Sequences were obtained from memory CD4+ T cells from PBMCs. The subset is: CD45RA-negative fraction. These receptors all stem from a man aged 18 to 29 in good health. Some clones in this sample may be carry-over from other donors' samples.

The rearrangement uses TRBV7-3 and TRBJ1-4, with a possible D match to TRBD1 (6 bases). The CDR3 consists of 17 residues. Trimming pared 5 bases from V and 4 bases from J, leaving 20 bases between. CDR1 and CDR2 (germline): SGHTA, FQGTGA. The CDR3 reads CASSPRGHGEFNEKLFF. CDR3 nucleotides: TGTGCCAGCAGCCCCCGGGGACACGGAGAGTTTAATGAAAAACTGTTTTTT.

The chain combines TRBV7-2 with TRBJ1-1; TRBD1 agrees at 7 bases. V lost 6 bases to trimming and J lost 6 bases; unmatched junction nucleotides: 7. This CDR3 region has 13 residues. Germline CDR1 and CDR2: SGHTA and FQGNSA. The CDR3, as DNA: TGTGCCAGCAGTCCAAGACAGGGCGCTGAAGCTTTCTTT. This sequence encodes CASSPRQGAEAFF.

This chain connects TRBV7-9 to TRBJ1-1; D is uncertain. The CDR3 has 12 residues. Per the germline V gene, CDR1 is SEHNR and CDR2 is FQNEAQ (reference sequence). Trimming removed 5 bases from V and 7 bases from J, with 11 bases in between. CDR3 amino acids: CASSHTRSEAFF. Written as DNA, the CDR3 is TGTGCCAGCAGCCACACAAGGAGTGAAGCTTTCTTT.

The CDR3 sequence: CASSLGPSGDNEQFF. The CDR3 nucleotides are TGCGCCAGCAGCTTGGGGCCTAGCGGGGACAATGAGCAGTTCTTC. The chain is built from TRBV5-1 and TRBJ2-1, with 9 bases identical to TRBD2. The germline gives CDR1 SGHRS, CDR2 YFSETQ. V lost 0 bases, J lost 5 bases, and 3 bases stayed unmatched. The CDR3 sequence is 15 residues long.

J is TRBJ2-5 and V is TRBV25-1; possibly TRBD2 for D (6 bases). This CDR3 has 15 amino acids. Trimming removed 3 bases at V and 1 base at J, with 12 bases between. From germline, CDR1 is MGHDK and CDR2 SYGVNS. The CDR3 protein is CASSEAGGSQETQYF. The CDR3 region has the DNA TGTGCCAGCAGTGAGGCTGGGGGGTCCCAAGAGACCCAGTACTTC.

Of note for this clone: Only one base separates this from a far larger clonotype, so it likely reflects a read error. The chain employs TRBV4-3 and TRBJ2-7, with D possibly TRBD2 on 6 matching bases. From germline, CDR1 is LGHNA and CDR2 YSLEER. Trimming cost V 2 bases and J 2 bases, with 10 bases left between them. The CDR3 is 14 amino acids. The CDR3 DNA follows: TGCGCCAGCAGCCAATCTGCGGGGCCCTACGAGCAGTACTTC. This codes for CASSQSAGPYEQYF.

This clone was observed at least ten times. The gene calls are TRBV11-2 and TRBJ1-1; no clear D gene. The CDR3 is 15 residues long. Germline V lookup: CDR1 SGHAT, CDR2 FQNNGV. V gave up 5 bases and J gave up 0 bases, with 13 bases separating them. This chain's CDR3 is CASSLTANMNTEAFF. In nucleotides, the CDR3 is TGTGCCAGCAGCCTAACAGCAAACATGAACACTGAAGCTTTCTTT. Complete variable domain (other parts from reference TRBV11-2 and TRBJ1-1): EAGVAQSPRYKIIEKRQSVAFWCNPISGHATLYWYQQILGQGPKLLIQFQNNGVVDDSQLPKDRFSAERLKGVDSTLKIQPAKLEDSAVYLCASSLTANMNTEAFFGQGTRLTVV.

The chain combines TRBV5-1 with TRBJ1-1; no clear D gene. The CDR3 has 16 amino acids. V was pared by 1 base and J by 0 bases, with 13 bases between. Germline CDR1 reads SGHRS; CDR2 reads YFSETQ. DNA for the CDR3: TGCGCCAGCAGCTTGACGGTCGGTACAATGAACACTGAAGCTTTCTTT. Translated, it gives CASSLTVGTMNTEAFF.

This clone was seen just once. This rearrangement joins TRBV6-5 to TRBJ1-2; D unresolved. The CDR3 consists of 13 residues. Trimming shortened V by 5 bases and J by 7 bases, and 14 bases separated the two germline ends. Germline V gene lookup returns CDR1 MNHEY and CDR2 SVGAGI. The CDR3 spells CASSPRMRTGYTF. DNA for the CDR3: TGTGCCAGCAGTCCGAGGATGCGGACTGGCTACACCTTC.

The V and J genes are TRBV5-1 and TRBJ2-3; D is undetermined. This CDR3 has 14 residues. The V gene's germline CDR1 is SGHRS and CDR2 YFSETQ. Trimming removed 0 bases at V and 2 bases at J, with 7 bases between. CDR3 nucleotides: TGCGCCAGCAGCTTGGTTAGCTACACAGATACGCAGTATTTT. Amino acids: CASSLVSYTDTQYF.

J is TRBJ1-2 and V is TRBV6-1; 9 bases match TRBD1. There are 14 residues in the CDR3. In germline, CDR1 is MNHNS, CDR2 SASEGT. Trimming at V came to 7 bases and at J to 2 bases, leaving 5 bases not matched to a gene. Written as DNA, the CDR3 is TGTGCCAGCATTCTAGGACAGGGGAACTATGGCTACACCTTC. Translation gives CASILGQGNYGYTF.

J is TRBJ2-5 and V is TRBV2; the D is unclear. The germline V gene has CDR1 SNHLY and CDR2 FYNNEI. V lost 1 base, J lost 4 bases, and 7 bases lay in between. This CDR3 is 13 amino acids long. CDR3 coding DNA: TGTGCCAGCAGTGAAGTGGTTGGAGAGACCCAGTACTTC. This codes for CASSEVVGETQYF.

The gene calls are TRBV25-1 and TRBJ2-2; 8 bases are shared with TRBD1. The CDR3 extends over 14 amino acids. CDR1 is MGHDK and CDR2 is SYGVNS in the germline V gene. V lost 8 bases to trimming and J lost 3 bases; unmatched junction nucleotides: 5. CDR3 bases: TGTGCCAGCTGCAGGGGGCGGGACACCGGGGAGCTGTTTTTT. Protein sequence: CASCRGRDTGELFF. The whole variable domain, filled in from reference TRBV25-1 and TRBJ2-2, reads EADIYQTPRYLVIGTGKKITLECSQTMGHDKMYWYQQDPGMELHLIHYSYGVNSTEKGDLSSESTVSRIRTEHFPLTLESARPSHTSQYLCASCRGRDTGELFFGEGSRLTVL.

The J gene is TRBJ2-7, the V gene TRBV5-1; possibly TRBD1 or TRBD2 for D (9 bases each). V was trimmed by 4 bases and J by 0 bases, leaving 17 bases between them. The CDR3 covers 16 residues. Germline V gene lookup returns CDR1 SGHRS and CDR2 YFSETQ. CDR3 DNA: TGCGCCAGCAGCGAAGCGGGGGGACAGGGCTCCTACGAGCAGTACTTC. Translation: CASSEAGGQGSYEQYF. Filled out from reference TRBV5-1 and TRBJ2-7, the complete variable domain reads KAGVTQTPRYLIKTRGQQVTLSCSPISGHRSVSWYQQTPGQGLQFLFEYFSETQRNKGNFPGRFSGRQFSNSRSEMNVSTLELGDSALYLCASSEAGGQGSYEQYFGPGTRLTVT.

This chain joins TRBV11-3 and TRBJ2-3; 8 nucleotides line up with TRBD1. This CDR3 region has 13 residues. Germline CDR1 reads SGHNT; CDR2 reads YENEEA. V gave up 6 bases and J gave up 7 bases; unmatched junction bases: 6. The CDR3: CASSRQGTNTQYF. The CDR3 region has the DNA TGTGCCAGCAGTCGACAGGGGACCAATACGCAGTATTTT.

The rearrangement joins TRBV10-3 to TRBJ1-3; D is undetermined. CDR3 length: 13 amino acids. Germline CDR1 is ENHRY and CDR2 is SYGVKD. Trimming took off 8 bases at V and 1 base at J, with 9 bases between the two ends. The CDR3 bases are TGTGCCATCGGAGAAGATTCTGGAAACACCATATATTTT. Translating gives CAIGEDSGNTIYF.

The rearrangement joins TRBV9 to TRBJ2-5, with 7 nucleotides matching TRBD1. Germline CDR1 is SGDLS and CDR2 is YYNGEE. The V gene end was trimmed by 0 bases and the J gene end by 5 bases; junction bases not matched to a gene: 7. The length of the CDR3 is 15 residues. CDR3 sequence: CASSVGAGGMETQYF. In nucleotides, the CDR3 is TGTGCCAGCAGCGTAGGGGCAGGGGGTATGGAGACCCAGTACTTC.

J is TRBJ2-7 and V is TRBV28; unclear D gene. The V end lost 2 bases, the J end lost 7 bases, and 12 bases lay between the germline ends. The germline V gene has CDR1 MDHEN and CDR2 SYDVKM. The CDR3 has 13 residues. The CDR3 sequence is CASSLVGSSEQYF. The CDR3 DNA follows: TGTGCCAGCAGTTTAGTGGGCAGCTCTGAGCAGTACTTC.

V gene TRBV15 combines with J gene TRBJ2-5; D is undetermined. From germline, CDR1 is LNHNV and CDR2 YYDKDF (reference sequence). Trimming took 0 bases from V and 4 from J, leaving 9 bases between them. CDR3 length: 14 residues. This chain's CDR3 is CATSRDQAGETQYF. CDR3 bases: TGTGCCACCAGCAGAGATCAGGCAGGAGAGACCCAGTACTTC.

The chain has TRBV7-9 and TRBJ2-2; 8 bases line up with TRBD2. The ends lost 6 bases at V and 6 bases at J; junction bases unmatched: 3. The germline V gene has CDR1 SEHNR and CDR2 FQNEAQ (reference sequence). The CDR3 covers 13 residues. The CDR3, as DNA: TGTGCCAGCAGATTTAGCGGGGCCGGGGAGCTGTTTTTT. Its translation is CASRFSGAGELFF. The whole variable domain, filled in from reference TRBV7-9 and TRBJ2-2, reads DTGVSQNPRHKITKRGQNVTFRCDPISEHNRLYWYRQTLGQGPEFLTYFQNEAQLEKSRLLSDRFSAERPKGSFSTLEIQRTEQGDSAMYLCASRFSGAGELFFGEGSRLTVL.

A word on this clone: This specimen includes other DNA sequences encoding the same CDR3. DNA for the CDR3: TGTGCCAGCAGCGTAGCTGGAGACTACTACAATGAGCAGTTCTTC. This translates into CASSVAGDYYNEQFF. The chain employs TRBV9 and TRBJ2-1, with D maybe TRBD2 (5 bases). Germline V gene lookup returns CDR1 SGDLS and CDR2 YYNGEE. The CDR3 sequence is 15 residues long. V was trimmed by 0 bases and J by 3 bases, leaving 10 bases between them.

This chain links TRBV5-1 with TRBJ2-5; 8 bases map to TRBD1. The CDR3 consists of 14 residues. Germline V gene data show CDR1 as SGHRS and CDR2 as YFSETQ. With 2 bases clipped from V and 5 bases from J, the junction kept 5 bases outside the gene matches. The CDR3 DNA reads as TGCGCCAGCAGCTTAAACAGGGGGAAGGAGACCCAGTACTTC. Protein sequence: CASSLNRGKETQYF.

The rearrangement uses TRBV7-9 and TRBJ2-3; 9 bases map to TRBD1. J was trimmed by 7 bases and V by 5 bases; bases with no gene match: 4. The CDR3 covers 13 residues. Germline V gives CDR1 SEHNR, CDR2 FQNEAQ (reference sequence). The CDR3 here is CASSGTGRNTQYF. CDR3 in DNA: TGTGCCAGCAGCGGGACAGGGCGGAATACGCAGTATTTT.

On this clone: One junction end does not reproduce the germline sequence, and a read error may be involved. V and J are TRBV5-6 and TRBJ1-2, with 8 bases matching TRBD1. This CDR3 contains 14 residues. The germline V gene encodes CDR1 SGHDT and CDR2 YYEEEE. The CDR3 sequence is CASSLGPFDRGYAF. The CDR3 nucleotides are TGTGCCAGCAGCTTGGGCCCCTTCGACAGGGGATACGCCTTC.